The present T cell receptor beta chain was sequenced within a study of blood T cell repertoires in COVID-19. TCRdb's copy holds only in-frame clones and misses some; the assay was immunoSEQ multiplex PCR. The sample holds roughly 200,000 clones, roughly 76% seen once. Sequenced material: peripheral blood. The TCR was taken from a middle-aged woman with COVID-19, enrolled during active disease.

The CDR3 loop reads CASSLGGQGSETQYF. Written as DNA, the CDR3 is TGTGCCAGCAGCTTAGGAGGACAGGGTTCTGAGACCCAGTACTTC. The chain has TRBV7-6 and TRBJ2-5; TRBD1 aligns across 8 bases. Germline V lookup: CDR1 SGHVS, CDR2 FNYEAQ. Trimming removed 1 base from V and 5 bases from J; junction bases left unmatched: 6. CDR3 length: 15 residues.